The 7 T cell receptor beta chains below were found in one sample sequenced in a study of response to subunit inactivated influenza vaccine. MiXCR, run by TCRdb on the RT-PCR reads, gives a single entry per CDR3 protein. This sample has about 780,000 distinct CDR3 sequences, with less than 20% found just once. The starting material was PBMCs from blood, obtained roughly 5 days after vaccination. These receptors originate from a man aged 45 to 65 who received an inactivated influenza vaccine.

V and J are TRBV11-2 and TRBJ2-7; 13 bases are a match to TRBD2. The germline V gene encodes CDR1 SGHAT and CDR2 FQNNGV. V shed 1 base and J 6 bases; nucleotides not matched to a gene: 6. The CDR3 loop spans 16 amino acids. CDR3 amino acids: CASSLGPGLAGIEQYF. In DNA form, the CDR3 reads TGTGCCAGCAGCTTAGGGCCGGGACTAGCGGGGATCGAGCAGTACTTC. The entire variable domain, with the rest obtained from reference TRBV11-2 and TRBJ2-7, is as follows: EAGVAQSPRYKIIEKRQSVAFWCNPISGHATLYWYQQILGQGPKLLIQFQNNGVVDDSQLPKDRFSAERLKGVDSTLKIQPAKLEDSAVYLCASSLGPGLAGIEQYFGPGTRLTVT.

The J gene is TRBJ2-1, the V gene TRBV7-9; the D gene could be TRBD1 or TRBD2 (5 bases each). CDR1 SEHNR and CDR2 FQNEAQ come from the germline V gene (reference sequence). The CDR3 sequence is 15 residues long. Trimming pared 8 bases from V and 7 bases from J, leaving 21 bases between. The CDR3, as DNA: TGTGCCAGCGAACAGCAGGGTAAACTAGGGAATGAGCAGTTCTTC. Amino acids: CASEQQGKLGNEQFF.

The chain links TRBV4-2 to TRBJ2-2; D remains unclear. The V end was cut by 3 bases, the J end by 3 bases, with 8 bases between. This CDR3 spans 14 amino acids. Per germline, CDR1 LGHNA and CDR2 YNFKEQ. CDR3 loop: CASSHTAYTGELFF. In DNA, the CDR3 is TGTGCCAGCAGCCACACAGCGTACACCGGGGAGCTGTTTTTT.

This clonotype showed up just a few times. The chain joins TRBV6-5 to TRBJ2-7; TRBD2 might be the D (7 bases). CDR1 and CDR2 from the germline V gene are MNHEY and SVGAGI. Trimming cost V 1 base and J 0 bases, with 13 bases left between them. This CDR3 is built from 16 residues. The CDR3 sequence is CASSYLAGGHSYEQYF. The CDR3 region has the DNA TGTGCCAGCAGTTACTTAGCCGGGGGGCACTCCTACGAGCAGTACTTC.

This clonotype was seen at least ten times. The chain combines TRBV28 with TRBJ1-6; 9 nucleotides match TRBD1. V trimming: 7 bases; J trimming: 11 bases; junction bases outside the gene matches: 9. The CDR3 extends over 14 amino acids. Looked up from germline, CDR1 is MDHEN and CDR2 is SYDVKM. CDR3 sequence reads: CASTTGQGRAPLHF. CDR3 in DNA: TGTGCCAGCACCACGGGACAGGGTCGGGCACCCCTCCACTTT.

The rearrangement uses TRBV12-3 or TRBV12-4 and TRBJ1-1; the match to TRBD1 covers 10 bases. The CDR3 is 14 amino acids. V lost 6 bases and J lost 4; bases outside the gene matches: 5. This CDR3 is CASSQGQGTTEAFF. CDR3 bases: TGTGCCAGCAGCCAGGGACAGGGGACCACTGAAGCTTTCTTT.

This clonotype was seen at least ten times. The chain recombines TRBV20-1 with TRBJ2-1; D not resolved. From germline, CDR1 is DFQATT and CDR2 SNEGSKA (reference sequence). V shed 1 base and J shed 11 bases, with 6 bases lying between them. The CDR3 runs 10 residues. The CDR3 coding sequence is TGCAGTGCTAGAGGGGAAAAGCAGTTCTTC. Amino acid sequence: CSARGEKQFF.